There are a few counts of the clone carrying this T cell receptor (beta chain). Its specificity is unknown. This specimen belongs to a study of T cells after yellow fever vaccination. As for the study in general: Libraries from low-cell-number fractions were prepared with the SMART-Seq v4 Ultra Low Input RNA kit. Study-wide findings and caveats: Contaminating bulk clonotypes could be abundant in FACS-sorted repertoires. By day 5 rather than day 15, the secondary response had peaked, though it was weaker.

Universal primer sites and UMIs were introduced during 5'RACE template-switching synthesis of TCR cDNA. TCRdb re-called the 5' RACE reads with MiXCR, one entry per CDR3 protein. The data contain roughly 180,000 distinct CDR3 sequences, approximately 6% of them seen just once; the ten biggest clones take up less than 3.5%. This CDR3 has 14 residues. The V end was cut by 4 bases, the J end by 8 bases, with 13 bases between. The germline V gene encodes CDR1 SGHRS and CDR2 YFSETQ. Sequencing was performed on CD4+ T cells sorted from PBMCs, taken on the day of the first yellow fever vaccination. This receptor was identified in a man between 18 and 35 years old who received the YFV17D yellow fever vaccine. The V call is TRBV5-1, the J call TRBJ1-6; D remains unclear. The CDR3 nucleotides are TGCGCCAGCAGCCCCGAGGGCAGCGATTCACCCCTCCACTTT. Translated: CASSPEGSDSPLHF.